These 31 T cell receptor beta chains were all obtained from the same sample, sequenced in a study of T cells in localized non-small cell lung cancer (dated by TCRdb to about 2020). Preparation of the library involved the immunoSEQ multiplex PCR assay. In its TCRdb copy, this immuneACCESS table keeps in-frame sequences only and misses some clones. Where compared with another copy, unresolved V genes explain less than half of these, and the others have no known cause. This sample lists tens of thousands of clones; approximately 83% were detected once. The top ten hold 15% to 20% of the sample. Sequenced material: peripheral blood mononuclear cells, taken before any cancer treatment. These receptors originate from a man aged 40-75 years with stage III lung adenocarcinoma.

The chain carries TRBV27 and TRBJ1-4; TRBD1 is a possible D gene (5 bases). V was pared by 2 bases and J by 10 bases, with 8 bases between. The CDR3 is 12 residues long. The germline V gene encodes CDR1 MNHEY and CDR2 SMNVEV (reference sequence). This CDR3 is CASSLNGGKLFF. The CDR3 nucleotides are TGTGCCAGCAGTTTAAACGGGGGAAAACTGTTTTTT. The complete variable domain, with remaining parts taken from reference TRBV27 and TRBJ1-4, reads EAQVTQNPRYLITVTGKKLTVTCSQNMNHEYMSWYRQDPGLGLRQIYYSMNVEVTDKGDVPEGYKVSRKEKRNFPLILESPSPNQTSLYFCASSLNGGKLFFGSGTQLSVL.

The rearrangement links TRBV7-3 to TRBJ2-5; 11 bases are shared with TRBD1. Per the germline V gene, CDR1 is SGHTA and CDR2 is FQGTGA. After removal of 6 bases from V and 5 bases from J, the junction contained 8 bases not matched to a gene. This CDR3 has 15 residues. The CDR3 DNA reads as TGTGCCAGCAGGCCCGGACAGGGGGCGGGGGAGACCCAGTACTTC. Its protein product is CASRPGQGAGETQYF.

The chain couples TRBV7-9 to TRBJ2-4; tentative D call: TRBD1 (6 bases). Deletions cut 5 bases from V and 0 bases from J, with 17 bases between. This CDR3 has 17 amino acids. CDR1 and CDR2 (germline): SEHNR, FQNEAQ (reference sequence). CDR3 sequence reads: CASSDWDTHLAKNIQYF. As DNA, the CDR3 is TGTGCCAGCAGCGACTGGGACACTCACTTAGCCAAAAACATTCAGTACTTC.

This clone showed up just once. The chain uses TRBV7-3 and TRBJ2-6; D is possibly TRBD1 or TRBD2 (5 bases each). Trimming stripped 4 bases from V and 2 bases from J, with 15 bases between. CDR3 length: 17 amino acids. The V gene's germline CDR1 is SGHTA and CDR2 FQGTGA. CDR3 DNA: TGTGCCAGCAGCTCGCTGGGGACCGGGGCTGGGGCCAACGTCCTGACTTTC. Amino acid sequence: CASSSLGTGAGANVLTF. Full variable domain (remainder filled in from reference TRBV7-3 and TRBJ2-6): GAGVSQTPSNKVTEKGKYVELRCDPISGHTALYWYRQSLGQGPEFLIYFQGTGAADDSGLPNDRFFAVRPEGSVSTLKIQRTERGDSAVYLCASSSLGTGAGANVLTFGAGSRLTVL.

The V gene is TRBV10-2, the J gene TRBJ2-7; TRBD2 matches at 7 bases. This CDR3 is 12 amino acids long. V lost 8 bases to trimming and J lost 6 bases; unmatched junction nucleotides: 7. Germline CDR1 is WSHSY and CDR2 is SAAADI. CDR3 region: CASGLGGGEQYF. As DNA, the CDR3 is TGCGCCAGCGGCCTTGGGGGGGGCGAGCAGTACTTC.

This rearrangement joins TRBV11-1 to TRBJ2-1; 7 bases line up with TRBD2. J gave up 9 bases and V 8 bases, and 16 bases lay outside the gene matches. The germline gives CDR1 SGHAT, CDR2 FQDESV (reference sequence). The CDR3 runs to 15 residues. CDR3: CASRPTSRTFGEQFF. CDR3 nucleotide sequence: TGTGCCAGCCGACCGACTAGCCGGACGTTCGGTGAGCAGTTCTTC.

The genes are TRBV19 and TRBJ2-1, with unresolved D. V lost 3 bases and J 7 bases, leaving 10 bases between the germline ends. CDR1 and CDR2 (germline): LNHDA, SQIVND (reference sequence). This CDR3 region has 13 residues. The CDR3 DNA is TGTGCCAGTAGTATCCCACCCTCTAATGAGCAGTTCTTC. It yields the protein CASSIPPSNEQFF.

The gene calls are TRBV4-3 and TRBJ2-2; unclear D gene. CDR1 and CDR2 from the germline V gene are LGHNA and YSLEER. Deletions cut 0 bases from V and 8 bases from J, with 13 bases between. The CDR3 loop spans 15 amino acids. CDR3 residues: CASSQDAQSSGELFF. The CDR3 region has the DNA TGCGCCAGCAGCCAAGACGCACAGAGCTCTGGGGAGCTGTTTTTT.

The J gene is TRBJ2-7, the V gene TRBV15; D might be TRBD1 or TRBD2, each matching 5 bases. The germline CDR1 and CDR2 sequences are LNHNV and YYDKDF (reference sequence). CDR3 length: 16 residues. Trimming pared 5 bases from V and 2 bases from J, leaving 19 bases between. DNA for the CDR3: TGTGCCACCAGCCCCCCCGTAGACGGGACCACCTACGAGCAGTACTTC. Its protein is CATSPPVDGTTYEQYF.

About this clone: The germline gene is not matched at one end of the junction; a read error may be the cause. The DNA for the CDR3 is TGTGCCATCAGTGAGTCCCCAGGTTCGACAGGGAACAGCTTT. Encoded protein: CAISESPGSTGNSF. The chain combines TRBV10-3 with TRBJ1-6; 7 bases align to TRBD1. Germline V CDR1 and CDR2: ENHRY, SYGVKD. This CDR3 is 14 amino acids long.

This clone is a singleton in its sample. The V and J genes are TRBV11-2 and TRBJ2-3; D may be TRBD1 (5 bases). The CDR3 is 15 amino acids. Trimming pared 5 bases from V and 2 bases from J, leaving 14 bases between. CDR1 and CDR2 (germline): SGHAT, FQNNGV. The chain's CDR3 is CASSRMAGYTDTQYF. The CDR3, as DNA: TGTGCCAGCAGCCGGATGGCAGGGTACACAGATACGCAGTATTTT.

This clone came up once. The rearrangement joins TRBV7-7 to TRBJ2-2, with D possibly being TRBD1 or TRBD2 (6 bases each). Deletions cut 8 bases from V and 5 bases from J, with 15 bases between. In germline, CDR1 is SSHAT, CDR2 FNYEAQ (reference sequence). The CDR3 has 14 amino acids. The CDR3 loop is CASGRGVRTGELFF. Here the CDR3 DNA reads TGTGCCAGCGGTAGGGGGGTACGGACCGGGGAGCTGTTTTTT.

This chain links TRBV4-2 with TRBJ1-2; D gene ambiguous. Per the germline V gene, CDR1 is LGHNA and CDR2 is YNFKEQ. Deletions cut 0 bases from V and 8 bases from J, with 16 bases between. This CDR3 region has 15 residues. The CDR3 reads CASSQEPEAIRGYTF. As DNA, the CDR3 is TGTGCCAGCAGCCAAGAGCCGGAGGCGATTCGCGGCTACACCTTC.

CDR3 nucleotide sequence: TGTGCCAGCAGTCCGGGACCCGTGTACAACACCATATATTTT. Protein: CASSPGPVYNTIYF. The J gene is TRBJ1-3, the V gene TRBV27; D possibly corresponds to TRBD1 (5 bases). CDR3 length: 14 residues. CDR1 and CDR2 (germline): MNHEY, SMNVEV (reference sequence). Trimming cost V 5 bases and J 7 bases, with 15 bases left between them.

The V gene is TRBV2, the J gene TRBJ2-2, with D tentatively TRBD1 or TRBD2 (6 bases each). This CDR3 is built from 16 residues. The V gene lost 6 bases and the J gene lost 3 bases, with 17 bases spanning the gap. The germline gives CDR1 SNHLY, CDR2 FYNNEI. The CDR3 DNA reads TGTGCCAGCAGAGGGAAGGGGGGCAGTGACACCGGGGAGCTGTTTTTT. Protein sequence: CASRGKGGSDTGELFF.

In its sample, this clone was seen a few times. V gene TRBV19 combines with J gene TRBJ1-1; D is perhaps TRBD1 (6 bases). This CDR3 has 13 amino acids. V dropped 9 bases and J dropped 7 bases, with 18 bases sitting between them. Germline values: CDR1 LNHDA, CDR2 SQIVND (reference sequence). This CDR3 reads CASTYRGQSEAFF. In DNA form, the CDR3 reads TGTGCCAGCACCTATCGGGGGCAGAGTGAAGCTTTCTTT. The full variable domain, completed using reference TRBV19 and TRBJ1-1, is DGGITQSPKYLFRKEGQNVTLSCEQNLNHDAMYWYRQDPGQGLRLIYYSQIVNDFQKGDIAEGYSVSREKKESFPLTVTSAQKNPTAFYLCASTYRGQSEAFFGQGTRLTVV.

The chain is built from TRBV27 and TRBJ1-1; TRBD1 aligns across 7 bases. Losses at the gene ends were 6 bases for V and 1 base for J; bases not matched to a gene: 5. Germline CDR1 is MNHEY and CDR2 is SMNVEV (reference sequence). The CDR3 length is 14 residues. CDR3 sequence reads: CASRSRDRNTEAFF. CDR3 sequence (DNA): TGTGCCAGCAGATCTAGGGACAGGAACACTGAAGCTTTCTTT.

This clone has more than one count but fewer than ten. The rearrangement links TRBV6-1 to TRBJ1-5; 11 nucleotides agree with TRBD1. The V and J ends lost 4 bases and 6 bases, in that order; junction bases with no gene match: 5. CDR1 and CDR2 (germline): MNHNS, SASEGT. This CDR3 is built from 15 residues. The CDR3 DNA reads TGTGCCAGCAGTGGACCGGGACAGGGGGTTCAGCCCCAGCATTTT. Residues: CASSGPGQGVQPQHF.

CDR3: CASSIGSANYGYTF. The CDR3 nucleotides are TGTGCCAGTAGTATAGGATCAGCTAACTATGGCTACACCTTC. This chain joins TRBV19 and TRBJ1-2; D not certain. The CDR3 runs 14 residues. From germline, CDR1 is LNHDA and CDR2 SQIVND (reference sequence). V dropped 1 base and J dropped 0 bases, with 6 bases sitting between them.

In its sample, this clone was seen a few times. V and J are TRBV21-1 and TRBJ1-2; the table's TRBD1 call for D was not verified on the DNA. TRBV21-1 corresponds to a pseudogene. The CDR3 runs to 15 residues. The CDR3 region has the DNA TGTGCCAGCAGCAAAGGCGGGACAGGGGATTATGGCTACACCTTC. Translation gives CASSKGGTGDYGYTF.

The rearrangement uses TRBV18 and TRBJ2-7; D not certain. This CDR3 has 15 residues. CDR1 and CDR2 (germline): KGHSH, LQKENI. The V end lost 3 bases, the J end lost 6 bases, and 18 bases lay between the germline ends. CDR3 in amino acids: CASSPIFHAGSEQYF. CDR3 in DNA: TGTGCCAGCTCACCTATTTTTCACGCAGGTTCCGAGCAGTACTTC.

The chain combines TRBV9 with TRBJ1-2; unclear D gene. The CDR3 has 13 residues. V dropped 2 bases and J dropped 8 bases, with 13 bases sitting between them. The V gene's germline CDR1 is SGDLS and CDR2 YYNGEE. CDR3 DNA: TGTGCCAGCAGCGTCATAGGATCACTAGGCTACACCTTC. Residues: CASSVIGSLGYTF.

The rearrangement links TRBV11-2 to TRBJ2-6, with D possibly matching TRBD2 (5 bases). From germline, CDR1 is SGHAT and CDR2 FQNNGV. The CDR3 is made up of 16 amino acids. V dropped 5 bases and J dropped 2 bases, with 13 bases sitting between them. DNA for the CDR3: TGTGCCAGCAGCCACGGAGGCGTTACTGGGGCCAACGTCCTGACTTTC. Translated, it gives CASSHGGVTGANVLTF. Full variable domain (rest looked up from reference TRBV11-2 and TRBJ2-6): EAGVAQSPRYKIIEKRQSVAFWCNPISGHATLYWYQQILGQGPKLLIQFQNNGVVDDSQLPKDRFSAERLKGVDSTLKIQPAKLEDSAVYLCASSHGGVTGANVLTFGAGSRLTVL.

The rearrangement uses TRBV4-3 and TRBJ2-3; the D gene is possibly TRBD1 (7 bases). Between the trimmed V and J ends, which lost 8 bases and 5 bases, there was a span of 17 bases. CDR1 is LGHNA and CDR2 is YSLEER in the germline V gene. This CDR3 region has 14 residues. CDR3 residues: CASGGGQGGDTQYF. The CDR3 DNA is TGCGCCAGCGGCGGAGGGCAGGGGGGAGATACGCAGTATTTT.

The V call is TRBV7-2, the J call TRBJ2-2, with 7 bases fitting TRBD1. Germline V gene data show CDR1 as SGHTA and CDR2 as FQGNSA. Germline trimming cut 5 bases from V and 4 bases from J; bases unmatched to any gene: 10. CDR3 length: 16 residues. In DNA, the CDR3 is TGTGCCAGCAGCCTGCCCAGACAGGGTCCCACCGGGGAGCTGTTTTTT. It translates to CASSLPRQGPTGELFF.

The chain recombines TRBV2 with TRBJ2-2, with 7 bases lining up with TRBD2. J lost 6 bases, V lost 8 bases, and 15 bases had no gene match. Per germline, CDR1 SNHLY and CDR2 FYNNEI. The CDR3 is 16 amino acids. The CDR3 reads CASEVDAGVGAGELFF. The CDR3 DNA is TGTGCCAGCGAAGTAGACGCGGGAGTAGGGGCCGGGGAGCTGTTTTTT.

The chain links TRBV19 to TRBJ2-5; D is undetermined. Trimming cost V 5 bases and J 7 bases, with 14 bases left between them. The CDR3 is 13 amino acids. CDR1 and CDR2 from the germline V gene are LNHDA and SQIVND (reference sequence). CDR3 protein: CASSLDLVGTQYF. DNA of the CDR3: TGTGCCAGTAGTCTGGACCTGGTGGGGACCCAGTACTTC.

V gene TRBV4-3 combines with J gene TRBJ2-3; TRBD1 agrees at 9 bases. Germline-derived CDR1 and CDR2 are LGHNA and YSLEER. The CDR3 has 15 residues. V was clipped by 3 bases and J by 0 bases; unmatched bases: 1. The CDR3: CASSQGTGSTDTQYF. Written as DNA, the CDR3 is TGCGCCAGCAGCCAGGGGACAGGGAGCACAGATACGCAGTATTTT.

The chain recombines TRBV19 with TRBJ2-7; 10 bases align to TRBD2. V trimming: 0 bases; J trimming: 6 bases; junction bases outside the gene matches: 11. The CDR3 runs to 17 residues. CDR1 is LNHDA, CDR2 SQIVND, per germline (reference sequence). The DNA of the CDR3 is TGTGCCAGTAGTATAGATCTGGCTAGCGGGAGCAATTCCGAGCAGTACTTC. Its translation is CASSIDLASGSNSEQYF. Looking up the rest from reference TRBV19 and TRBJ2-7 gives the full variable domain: DGGITQSPKYLFRKEGQNVTLSCEQNLNHDAMYWYRQDPGQGLRLIYYSQIVNDFQKGDIAEGYSVSREKKESFPLTVTSAQKNPTAFYLCASSIDLASGSNSEQYFGPGTRLTVT.

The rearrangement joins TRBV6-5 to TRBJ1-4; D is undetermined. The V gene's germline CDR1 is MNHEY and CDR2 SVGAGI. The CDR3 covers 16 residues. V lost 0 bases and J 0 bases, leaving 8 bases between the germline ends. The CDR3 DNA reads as TGTGCCAGCAGTTACTCAATCTTTGCAACTAATGAAAAACTGTTTTTT. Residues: CASSYSIFATNEKLFF.

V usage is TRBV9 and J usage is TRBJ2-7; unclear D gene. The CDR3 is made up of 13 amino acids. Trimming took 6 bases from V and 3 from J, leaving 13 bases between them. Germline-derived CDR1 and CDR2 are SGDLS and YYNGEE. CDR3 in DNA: TGTGCCAGCAACCCGGGCCCGGACTACGAGCAGTACTTC. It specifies CASNPGPDYEQYF.